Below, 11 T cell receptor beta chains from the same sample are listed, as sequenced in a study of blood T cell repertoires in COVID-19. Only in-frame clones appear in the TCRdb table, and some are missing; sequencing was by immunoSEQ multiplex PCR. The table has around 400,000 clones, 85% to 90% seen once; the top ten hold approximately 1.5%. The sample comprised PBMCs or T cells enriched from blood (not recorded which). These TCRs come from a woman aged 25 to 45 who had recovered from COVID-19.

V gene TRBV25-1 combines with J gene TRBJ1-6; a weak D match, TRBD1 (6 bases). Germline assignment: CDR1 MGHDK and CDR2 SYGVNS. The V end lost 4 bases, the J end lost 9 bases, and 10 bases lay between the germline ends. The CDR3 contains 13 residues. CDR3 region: CASSVRGLSPLHF. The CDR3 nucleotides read TGTGCCAGCAGTGTCAGGGGTCTTTCACCCCTCCACTTT.

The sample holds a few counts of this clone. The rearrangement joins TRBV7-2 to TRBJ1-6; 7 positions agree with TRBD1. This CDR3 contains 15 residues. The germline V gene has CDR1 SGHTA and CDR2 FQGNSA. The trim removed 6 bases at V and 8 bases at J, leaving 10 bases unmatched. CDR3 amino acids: CASRSRGQMDSPLHF. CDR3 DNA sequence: TGTGCCAGCAGGTCGAGGGGGCAAATGGATTCACCCCTCCACTTT.

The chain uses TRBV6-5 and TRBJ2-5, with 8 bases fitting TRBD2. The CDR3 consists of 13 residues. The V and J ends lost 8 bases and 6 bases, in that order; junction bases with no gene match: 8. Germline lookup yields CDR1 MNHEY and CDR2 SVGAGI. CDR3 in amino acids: CASFGLALKTQYF. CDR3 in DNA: TGTGCCAGCTTCGGACTAGCCTTAAAGACCCAGTACTTC.

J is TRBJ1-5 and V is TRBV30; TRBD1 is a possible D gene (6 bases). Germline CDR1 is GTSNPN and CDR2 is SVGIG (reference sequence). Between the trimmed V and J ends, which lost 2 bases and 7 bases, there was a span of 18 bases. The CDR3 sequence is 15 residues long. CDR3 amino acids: CAWSQRGRGPQPQHF. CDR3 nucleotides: TGTGCCTGGAGTCAACGGGGCAGGGGACCGCAGCCCCAGCATTTT.

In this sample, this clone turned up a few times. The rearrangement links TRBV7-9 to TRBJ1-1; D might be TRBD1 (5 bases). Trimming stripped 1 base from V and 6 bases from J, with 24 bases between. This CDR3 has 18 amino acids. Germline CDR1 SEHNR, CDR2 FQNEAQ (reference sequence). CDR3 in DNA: TGTGCCAGCAGCTTAGGATTCAGGGCCAGTGTGAACGACGCTGAAGCTTTCTTT. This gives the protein CASSLGFRASVNDAEAFF. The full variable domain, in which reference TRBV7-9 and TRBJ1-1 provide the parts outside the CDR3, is DTGVSQNPRHKITKRGQNVTFRCDPISEHNRLYWYRQTLGQGPEFLTYFQNEAQLEKSRLLSDRFSAERPKGSFSTLEIQRTEQGDSAMYLCASSLGFRASVNDAEAFFGQGTRLTVV.

CDR3 sequence (DNA): TGTGCCAGCAGCCAAAATGGCATGGGGGGTGAAAAACTGTTTTTT. This encodes CASSQNGMGGEKLFF. This chain joins TRBV3-1 (or the pseudogene TRBV3-2) and TRBJ1-4; TRBD1 might be the D (5 bases). The V gene lost 2 bases and the J gene lost 7 bases, with 14 bases spanning the gap. CDR3 length equals 15 residues. The V gene's germline CDR1 is LGHDT and CDR2 YNNKEL (reference sequence).

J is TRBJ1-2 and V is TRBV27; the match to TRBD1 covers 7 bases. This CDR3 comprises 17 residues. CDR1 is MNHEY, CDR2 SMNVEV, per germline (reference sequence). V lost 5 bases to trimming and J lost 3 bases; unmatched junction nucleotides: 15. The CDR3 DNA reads TGTGCCAGCAGTGACCAGTACCCCCCCGGGACAGACTATGGCTACACCTTC. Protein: CASSDQYPPGTDYGYTF.

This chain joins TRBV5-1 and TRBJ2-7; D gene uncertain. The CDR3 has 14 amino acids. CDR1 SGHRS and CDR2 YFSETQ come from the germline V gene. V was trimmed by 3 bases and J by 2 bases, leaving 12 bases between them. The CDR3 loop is CASSSLTETYEQYF. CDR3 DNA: TGCGCCAGCAGCTCACTGACGGAGACCTACGAGCAGTACTTC. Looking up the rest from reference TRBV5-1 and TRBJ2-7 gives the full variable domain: KAGVTQTPRYLIKTRGQQVTLSCSPISGHRSVSWYQQTPGQGLQFLFEYFSETQRNKGNFPGRFSGRQFSNSRSEMNVSTLELGDSALYLCASSSLTETYEQYFGPGTRLTVT.

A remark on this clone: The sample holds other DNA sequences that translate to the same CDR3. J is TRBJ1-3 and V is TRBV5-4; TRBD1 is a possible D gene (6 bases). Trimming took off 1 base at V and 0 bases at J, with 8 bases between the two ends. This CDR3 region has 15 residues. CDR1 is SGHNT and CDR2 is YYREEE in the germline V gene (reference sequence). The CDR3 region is CASSLTGSSGNTIYF. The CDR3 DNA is TGTGCCAGCAGCTTGACAGGGAGCTCTGGAAACACCATATATTTT.

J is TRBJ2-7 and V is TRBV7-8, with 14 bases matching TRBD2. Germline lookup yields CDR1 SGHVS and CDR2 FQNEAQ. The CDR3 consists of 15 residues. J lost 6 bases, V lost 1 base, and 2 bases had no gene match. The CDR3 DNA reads TGTGCCAGCAGCTTAGAGGGACTAGCGGGAGTCGAGCAGTACTTC. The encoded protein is CASSLEGLAGVEQYF.

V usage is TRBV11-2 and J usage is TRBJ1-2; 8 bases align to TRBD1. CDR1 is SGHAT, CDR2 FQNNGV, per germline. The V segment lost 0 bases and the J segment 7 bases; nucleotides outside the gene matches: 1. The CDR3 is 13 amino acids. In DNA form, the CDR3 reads TGTGCCAGCAGCTTAGAACAGGGGGGTGGCTACACCTTC. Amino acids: CASSLEQGGGYTF. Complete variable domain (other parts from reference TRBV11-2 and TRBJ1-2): EAGVAQSPRYKIIEKRQSVAFWCNPISGHATLYWYQQILGQGPKLLIQFQNNGVVDDSQLPKDRFSAERLKGVDSTLKIQPAKLEDSAVYLCASSLEQGGGYTFGSGTRLTVV.